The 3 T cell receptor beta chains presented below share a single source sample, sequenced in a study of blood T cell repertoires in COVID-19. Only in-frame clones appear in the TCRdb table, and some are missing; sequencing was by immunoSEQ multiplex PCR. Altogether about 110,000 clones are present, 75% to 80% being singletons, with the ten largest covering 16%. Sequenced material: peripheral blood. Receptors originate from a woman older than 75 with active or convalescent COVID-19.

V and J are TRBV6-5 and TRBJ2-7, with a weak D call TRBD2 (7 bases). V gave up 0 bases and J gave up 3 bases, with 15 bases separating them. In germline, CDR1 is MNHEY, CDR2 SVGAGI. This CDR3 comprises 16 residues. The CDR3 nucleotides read TGTGCCAGCAGTTACTCTGAGGGGGGGCGCCGCTACGAGCAGTACTTC. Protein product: CASSYSEGGRRYEQYF.

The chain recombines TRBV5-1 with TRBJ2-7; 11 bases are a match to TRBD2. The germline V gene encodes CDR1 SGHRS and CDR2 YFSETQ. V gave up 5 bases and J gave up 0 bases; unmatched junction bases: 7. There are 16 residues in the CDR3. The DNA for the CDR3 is TGCGCCAGCAGGGTGGGACTAGCGGCGAGCTCCTACGAGCAGTACTTC. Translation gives CASRVGLAASSYEQYF.

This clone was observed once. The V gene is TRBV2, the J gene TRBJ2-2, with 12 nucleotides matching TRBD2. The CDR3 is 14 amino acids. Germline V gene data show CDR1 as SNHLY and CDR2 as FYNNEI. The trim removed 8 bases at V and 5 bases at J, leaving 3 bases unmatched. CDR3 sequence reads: CASGLAGGTGELFF. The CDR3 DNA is TGTGCCAGCGGGCTAGCGGGAGGGACCGGGGAGCTGTTTTTT.